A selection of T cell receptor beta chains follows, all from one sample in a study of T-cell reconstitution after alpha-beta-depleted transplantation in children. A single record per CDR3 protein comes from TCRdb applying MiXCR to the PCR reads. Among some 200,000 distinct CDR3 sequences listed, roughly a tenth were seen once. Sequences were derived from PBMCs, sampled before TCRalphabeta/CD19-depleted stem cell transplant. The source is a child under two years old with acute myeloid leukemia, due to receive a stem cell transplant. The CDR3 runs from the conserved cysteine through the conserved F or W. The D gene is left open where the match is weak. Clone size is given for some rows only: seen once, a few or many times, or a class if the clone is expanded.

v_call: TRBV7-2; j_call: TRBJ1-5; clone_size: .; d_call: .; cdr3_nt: TGTGCCAGCAGCCCAGGGGACAATGCAGGACAGCCCCAGCATTTT; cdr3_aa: CASSPGDNAGQPQHF
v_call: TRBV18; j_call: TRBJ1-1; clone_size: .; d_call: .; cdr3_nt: TGTGCCAGTTCCGACAGCCCTCGGGTAGAAGCTTTCTTT; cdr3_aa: CASSDSPRVEAFF
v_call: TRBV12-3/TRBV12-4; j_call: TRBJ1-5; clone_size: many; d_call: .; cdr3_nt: TGTGCCAGCAGTTGGGGCGTGGAATCGTATCAGCCCCAGCATTTT; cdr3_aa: CASSWGVESYQPQHF
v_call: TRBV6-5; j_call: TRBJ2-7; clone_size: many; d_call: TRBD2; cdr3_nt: TGTGCCAGCAGTTACTCTCTAGCGGCCTACGAGCAGTACTTC; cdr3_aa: CASSYSLAAYEQYF
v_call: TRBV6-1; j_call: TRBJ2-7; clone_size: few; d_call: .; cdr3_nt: TGTGCCAGCAGCCCGACAGTCCACGAGCAGTACTTC; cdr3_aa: CASSPTVHEQYF
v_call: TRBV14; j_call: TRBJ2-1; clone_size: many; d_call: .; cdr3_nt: TGTGCCAGCAGCCAACTAGCGTCCTACAATGAGCAGTTCTTC; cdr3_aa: CASSQLASYNEQFF
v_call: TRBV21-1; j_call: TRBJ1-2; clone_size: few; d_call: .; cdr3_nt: TGTGCCAGCAGCTCGCGGCAGTCGCTTTATGGCTACACCTTC; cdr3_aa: CASSSRQSLYGYTF
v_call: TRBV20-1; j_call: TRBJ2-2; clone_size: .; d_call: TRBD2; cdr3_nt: TGCTGCTTCAAGGGACTAGCGGGGGGGTCGAACACCGGGGAGCTGTTTTTT; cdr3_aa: CCFKGLAGGSNTGELFF
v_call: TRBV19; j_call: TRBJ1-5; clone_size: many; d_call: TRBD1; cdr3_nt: TGTGCCAGTAGTATAGGGGACAGGGGGATTAATCAGCCCCAGCATTTT; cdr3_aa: CASSIGDRGINQPQHF
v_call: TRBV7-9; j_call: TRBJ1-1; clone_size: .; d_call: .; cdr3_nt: TGTGCCAGCACCTTAGGGGACGGCACTGAAGCTTTCTTT; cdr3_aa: CASTLGDGTEAFF
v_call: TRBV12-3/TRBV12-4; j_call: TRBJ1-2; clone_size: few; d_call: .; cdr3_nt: TGTGCCAGCAGGCGACCGGGACACTTCTATGGCTACACCTTC; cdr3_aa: CASRRPGHFYGYTF
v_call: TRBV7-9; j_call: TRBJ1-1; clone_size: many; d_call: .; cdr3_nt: TGTGCCAGCAGCACCCGACAGAGCTTGAACACTGAAGCTTTCTTT; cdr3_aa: CASSTRQSLNTEAFF
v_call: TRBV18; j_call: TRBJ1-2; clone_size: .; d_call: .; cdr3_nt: TGTGCCAGCTCACACTCCAGGGATGGCTACACCTTC; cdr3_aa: CASSHSRDGYTF
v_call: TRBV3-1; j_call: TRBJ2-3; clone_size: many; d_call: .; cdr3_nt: TGTGCCAGCAGCCAAAGGACGGGCGGCACAGATACGCAGTATTTT; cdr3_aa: CASSQRTGGTDTQYF
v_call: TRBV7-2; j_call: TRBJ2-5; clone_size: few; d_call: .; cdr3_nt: TGTGCCAGCAGCTTAGACCCGGGGTGGCAGACCCAGTACTTC; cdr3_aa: CASSLDPGWQTQYF
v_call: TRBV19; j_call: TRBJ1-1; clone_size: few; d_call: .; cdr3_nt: TGTGCCAGTAGCAATCACAGGGACACTGAAGCTTTCTTT; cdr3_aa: CASSNHRDTEAFF
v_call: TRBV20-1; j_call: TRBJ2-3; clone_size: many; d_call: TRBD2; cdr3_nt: TGCAGTGGGGAGATAGGGCCTAGCGGGGGAACTAGCACAGATACGCAGTATTTT; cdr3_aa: CSGEIGPSGGTSTDTQYF
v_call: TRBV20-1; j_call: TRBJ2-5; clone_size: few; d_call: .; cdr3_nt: TGCAGTGCGGGGGACTCGTACCAAGAGACCCAGTACTTC; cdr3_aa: CSAGDSYQETQYF
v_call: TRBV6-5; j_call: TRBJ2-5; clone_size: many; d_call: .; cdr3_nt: TGTGCCAGCAAGGAGATATACCAAGAGACCCAGTACTTC; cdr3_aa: CASKEIYQETQYF
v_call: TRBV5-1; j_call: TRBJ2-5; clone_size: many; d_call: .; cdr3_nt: TGCGCCAGCAGCTTGACGCGTTTAGGACTTCAAGAGACCCAGTACTTC; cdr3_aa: CASSLTRLGLQETQYF
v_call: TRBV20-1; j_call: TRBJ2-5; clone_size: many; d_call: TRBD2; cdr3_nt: TGCAGTGCTAGGGCCCCGACTAGCGGAAAAGAGACCCAGTACTTC; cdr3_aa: CSARAPTSGKETQYF
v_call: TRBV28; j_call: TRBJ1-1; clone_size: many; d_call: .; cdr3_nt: TGTGCCAGCAGCGCGGACAGTGGGACTGAAGCTTTCTTT; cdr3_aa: CASSADSGTEAFF
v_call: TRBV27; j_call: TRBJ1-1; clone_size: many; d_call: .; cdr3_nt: TGTGCCAGCAGTCTTAACTTGGACGCTGAAGCTTTCTTT; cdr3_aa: CASSLNLDAEAFF
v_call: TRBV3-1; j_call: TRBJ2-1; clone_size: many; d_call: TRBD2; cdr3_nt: TGTGCCAGCGGAGGGCTAGCGGGAGGCAGCTCCTACAATGAGCAGTTCTTC; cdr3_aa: CASGGLAGGSSYNEQFF
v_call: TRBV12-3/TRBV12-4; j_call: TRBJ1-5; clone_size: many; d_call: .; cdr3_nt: TGTGCCAGCAAACTGGGCGATAGAGGCAATCAGCCCCAGCATTTT; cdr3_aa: CASKLGDRGNQPQHF
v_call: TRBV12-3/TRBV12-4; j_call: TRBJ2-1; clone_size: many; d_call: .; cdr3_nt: TGTGCCAGCAGTTGGGGACTGTTCAATGAGCAGTTCTTC; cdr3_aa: CASSWGLFNEQFF
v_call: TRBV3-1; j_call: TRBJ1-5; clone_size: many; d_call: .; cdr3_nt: TGTGCCAGCAGCCAAGGGGGTCCGGTTCAGCCCCAGCATTTT; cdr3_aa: CASSQGGPVQPQHF
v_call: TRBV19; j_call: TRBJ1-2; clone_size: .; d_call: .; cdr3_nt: TGTGCCAGTAGCCCTCTTCGGGACAACTACAGGCACACCTTC; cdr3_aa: CASSPLRDNYRHTF
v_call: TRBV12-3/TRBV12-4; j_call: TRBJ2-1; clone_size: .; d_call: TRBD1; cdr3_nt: TGTGCCAGCAGTTCTAATCCGGGACAGGGTTACAATGAGCAGTTCTTC; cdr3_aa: CASSSNPGQGYNEQFF
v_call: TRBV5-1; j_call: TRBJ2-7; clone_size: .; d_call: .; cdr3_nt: TGCGCCGGCAGTGGGAGGGGGCAGTTTTACGAGCAGTACTTC; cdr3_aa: CAGSGRGQFYEQYF
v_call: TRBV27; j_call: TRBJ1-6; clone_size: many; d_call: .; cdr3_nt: TGTGCCAGCAGTGGGACAAACTCCTATAATTCACCCCTCCACTTT; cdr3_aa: CASSGTNSYNSPLHF